Here is one T cell receptor (beta chain) with its context. From germline, CDR1 is SGDLS and CDR2 YYNGEE. Trimming left V 0 bases short and J 2 bases short, with 9 bases between. The CDR3 runs 15 residues. This sample is drawn from a study of blood T cell repertoires in COVID-19. Overall study: Sources were T cells, B-cell-depleted T cells, or PBMCs; the material itself was cDNA or gDNA.

Data came from immunoSEQ multiplex PCR; TCRdb stores just in-frame clones and leaves some out. The data show 300,000 to 400,000 clones, about four fifths seen once. The source of this sequence is a man aged 30 to 45 with active or convalescent COVID-19. The material sequenced was peripheral blood. The rearrangement joins TRBV9 to TRBJ2-1, with D uncertain. The CDR3: CASSVGNGAYNEQFF. The DNA for the CDR3 is TGTGCCAGCAGCGTAGGGAACGGAGCCTACAATGAGCAGTTCTTC.